The sequence of this T cell receptor beta chain was determined in a study of TIL therapy for anti-PD-1-resistant metastatic lung cancer. Study as a whole: Patients then received nivolumab; progressors got lymphodepletion, TIL and IL-2. Patients had a median age of 54 years (range roughly 38-85).

Regarding time point: pre-treatment sample, taken before nivolumab and TIL therapy. Enrollment ran from 2017 to January 2020. The libraries were made with immunoSEQ v3. Measured with immunoSEQ multiplex PCR; TCRdb has only the in-frame clones, and not every one. The sample holds about 60,000 clones, roughly 91% seen once. General observations from the study: Infused TIL clonotypes partially replaced the baseline blood repertoire, then decayed over months.

V was pared by 5 bases and J by 0 bases, with 10 bases between. Germline V gene sequence: CDR1 MNHEY, CDR2 SMNVEV (reference sequence). This CDR3 comprises 14 residues. With respect to this clone: What it binds is unknown.

The genes are TRBV27 and TRBJ1-1; D might be TRBD1 (6 bases). Sample: blood, taken at baseline. The receptor comes from a person aged 25-80 years with non-small cell lung cancer. CDR3 nucleotide sequence: TGTGCCAGCAGTCCAGGACAGATGAACACTGAAGCTTTCTTT. Protein product: CASSPGQMNTEAFF.